This TCR beta chain was profiled in a study of cytomegalovirus exposure and HLA in healthy donors (TCRdb year 2017). For context, the study as a whole: In an earlier analysis of under 600 of the donors, 276 Gb of sequence data and about 110 million unique TCR beta sequences from 150 million to 200 million T cells were reported. An early release covering some 640 HLA-typed donors comprised around 300 gigabases of sequencing data and roughly 85 million unique TCR sequences. The genetic ancestry cluster associated with self-reported Caucasian donors included 80% to 90% of the roughly 360 genotyped donors. The aim of the study was to test whether cataloging public T cell receptors could identify signatures of past pathogen exposure. The study profiled the T cell repertoires of 500 to 800 subjects by immunosequencing and related them to cytomegalovirus serostatus. A separate validation cohort of 100 to 150 different subjects was used in addition to the 666-subject first cohort. The study combined high-throughput TCR immunosequencing, statistical association of individual TCRs with disease status, and machine learning to predict cytomegalovirus infection status. In a later analysis, previously published TCR beta repertoires from about 670 donors were re-analyzed and high-resolution HLA genotyping was added so that TCR occurrence patterns could be studied. The later analysis used no new phenotypic data to find candidate immune exposures, relying instead on TCR beta sequences and their occurrence across donors. An earlier analysis of around 640 of the donors used high-throughput TCR beta sequencing to judge whether each TCR beta V gene segment behaved as functional or pseudogenic. Alongside the repertoire data, information on donor age, sex, ethnicity and CMV serostatus was compiled. A later genetic analysis used genome-wide SNP genotypes for about 55% of the 666 donors, treating that subset as a discovery cohort. Every repertoire in the discovery cohort had been generated on one and the same sequencing platform. HLA typing included class I and class II loci at four-digit resolution. Typing coverage varied by locus: roughly 629-630 donors for A, B, C, DRB1 and DQB1; 500 to 550 for DQA1; some 610 for DPA1; around 450 for DPB1. Several DR-DQ haplotypes were treated as single units for association and clustering because of strong linkage in the cohort. On average, roughly 250,000 unique TCR beta nucleotide sequences were sequenced per donor among 350 to 400 genotyped donors of the cohort, with roughly 18% of those sequences being non-productive. What the authors observed across the whole study: Most TCR sequences were observed very rarely across donors, whereas some public TCRs were present in many individuals. Compared with the 666-donor mean, donors in an Asian-associated ancestry cluster had fewer N-insertions in productive TCRs, according to a later genetic analysis. A total of roughly 160 TCR beta chains were listed by the study as associated with cytomegalovirus. A further reported finding was that TCR beta sequences accurately predicted the HLA-A and HLA-B alleles for most subjects in the first cohort. When HLA alleles, especially DR and DQ, strongly co-occurred, TCR associations were difficult to assign to individual alleles. In a later analysis, the rate of TCR association differed among HLA loci, with DRB1 alleles having the most associated TCRs and HLA-C alleles having the fewest. In a later analysis, several top co-occurrence clusters were reported to appear linked to parvovirus B19, influenza, CMV and Epstein-Barr virus. A group of highly shared sequence variants was considered likely to be a technical artifact of the sequencing pipeline. In a later analysis, some 17,000 TCR beta sequences were associated with specific HLA alleles at a false discovery rate of 0.05. It was suggested by the authors that the approach could potentially be generalized to other disease states and immunological phenotypes. An earlier analysis of approximately 540 of the donors showed that most TCR beta V segments appeared in productive rearrangements either about 87% or about 30% of the time, which broadly matched IMGT annotations. A few of the identified cytomegalovirus-associated TCR beta chains were confirmed in vitro to be specific for cytomegalovirus antigens. The earlier analysis of approximately 540 of the donors excluded some 15 rarely observed V segments, including chromosome 9 orphons, because counts were too low. Because HLA typing was missing for some donors at each locus, association tests included only the typed subset. Cytomegalovirus status was reported to be diagnosed by the classifier with high specificity and sensitivity in both the original and validation cohorts. The only immune exposure information available for the cohort was CMV serostatus. Correlated functional status among segregating V segments might be attributable to linkage disequilibrium, but an unknown experimental factor could not be ruled out. This cohort had only TCR beta chains sequenced, and the lack of alpha or paired-chain data limited which features could be detected. Most CMV-associated TCR beta chains appeared to be HLA-restricted in a later analysis, and the HLA associations seemed to be driven largely by CMV exposure. In a later analysis, HLA-associated TCR beta chains were found to be more clonally expanded and to have lower generation probabilities than equally common non-associated chains. An association between a missense DCLRE1C variant and V-gene and J-gene trimming of TCR beta chains was found in a later genetic analysis and replicated in an independent cohort. Presence/absence analyses assumed roughly uniform sequencing depth across donors, an assumption that may not hold.

The cohort consisted of 600 to 700 healthy bone marrow donors. At the time of sampling, all cohort members were nominally healthy, though unrecorded immune exposures were likely present. The donor tested CMV seronegative, placing the donor among the 350 to 400 seronegative members of the cohort. Every donor gave a peripheral blood sample, and the peripheral blood mononuclear cells from that sample were used for TCR beta sequencing. The Qiagen DNeasy Blood Extraction Kit was used to extract genomic DNA from the blood cell samples. This clone is a singleton in its sample. Its antigen specificity is not known. There are no base qualities to consult, and no much larger clone falls within one base. Receptor amplification or capture employed the immunoSEQ multiplex PCR assay. A mixture of 60 forward primers for TCR Vbeta segments and 13 reverse primers for TCR Jbeta segments was used in the multiplex PCR. The CDR3 region of rearranged TCR beta genes was amplified from genomic DNA with a multiplex PCR assay. The Illumina HiSeq System was used to sequence the amplified TCR beta libraries as 87-base-pair reads. On the authors' methods: Across the 500 to 700 repertoires, a later analysis counted tens of millions of unique TCR beta chains, 9.5 million to 12 million of which were shared by at least two donors. Raw reads were error-corrected and collapsed into unique sequences by a nearest-neighbor algorithm in which closely related sequences were merged to remove PCR and sequencing errors. Alignment of CDR3 sequences to IMGT reference sequences was used to assign V, D and J gene segments. For a sequence to be retained, a match of at least six nucleotides to both a V gene segment and a J gene segment was required. Rearrangements were classified as productive when the CDR3 lacked stop codons and remained in frame with V and J, and all other rearrangements were classified as non-productive. CDR3 was defined by IMGT convention, running from the second conserved V-encoded cysteine to the conserved J-encoded phenylalanine. The earlier analysis of 500 to 600 of the donors excluded sequences that lacked an unambiguous match to a single V gene segment. In an earlier analysis of 587 of the donors, a V segment was called functional when productive rearrangements were above 56.7%, and segregating when the standard deviation between donors exceeded 5%. A statistical classification framework was developed to diagnose cytomegalovirus status using the catalog of TCR beta chain sequences. In a later analysis, TCR nucleotide sequences were compared against IMGT/GENE-DB human TR gene sequences so that V and J genes could be assigned. A later analysis assigned CDR3 sequences and most-parsimonious VDJ recombination scenarios with the TCRdist pipeline. A later analysis defined each TCR beta chain by its CDR3 amino acid sequence plus V-gene family, and excluded reads lacking a unique V-gene family. As a way to deal with suspected cross-contamination and a sequencing artifact, a later analysis dropped 450 to 600 nucleotide sequences that were highly shared and had low generation probability. In a later analysis, a clonal expansion index was calculated for each public chain from normalized within-repertoire ranks of inferred template counts. In a later analysis, generation probabilities were computed using a VDJ recombination model fitted to out-of-frame rearrangements, and the results were checked against IGoR. In a later analysis, TCR-TCR, TCR-HLA and TCR-CMV co-occurrence was scored with hypergeometric tests, and a repertoire-size bias correction was applied to TCR pairs. To estimate false discovery rates, a later analysis permuted the HLA or CMV assignments 20 times. A later analysis grouped co-occurring TCRs with DBSCAN, adding TCRdist sequence similarity when clustering within HLA-allele-positive subsets. For co-occurrence clustering, repertoires with fewer than 30,000 or more than 120,000 public chains were excluded, along with four or five repertoires with anomalous nucleotide sharing. Imported from immuneACCESS, the table was reduced by TCRdb to in-frame sequences with V and J called. These copies leave out some clones; in studies compared against another copy, an unresolved V gene accounts for under half, and the cause of the remainder is not known. V and J calls and clone size are as listed in that table; D and trimming were resolved from the DNA. This sample holds 45,000 to 70,000 clones; 70% to 85% were observed only once. 2.9% of the sample belongs to the ten largest clones.

This clonotype originated in a man aged 50-60 years in good health and CMV-seronegative. The sequencing input was PBMCs.

The nucleotides are TGTGCCTGGAGAAACAGGCAATTGAACACCGGGGAGCTGTTTTTT. This translates into CAWRNRQLNTGELFF. Recombination linked TRBV30 to TRBJ2-2; the best D guess is TRBD1, with 5 bases matching. Per the germline V gene (reference sequence), GTSNPN is the CDR1 and SVGIG is the CDR2. The cysteine opens and the phenylalanine closes a CDR3 of 15 amino acids. This entry keeps only the CDR3 DNA: 45 bases, framed from base 1. The V and J ends are trimmed by 3 bases and 1 base, leaving 12 bases between them.